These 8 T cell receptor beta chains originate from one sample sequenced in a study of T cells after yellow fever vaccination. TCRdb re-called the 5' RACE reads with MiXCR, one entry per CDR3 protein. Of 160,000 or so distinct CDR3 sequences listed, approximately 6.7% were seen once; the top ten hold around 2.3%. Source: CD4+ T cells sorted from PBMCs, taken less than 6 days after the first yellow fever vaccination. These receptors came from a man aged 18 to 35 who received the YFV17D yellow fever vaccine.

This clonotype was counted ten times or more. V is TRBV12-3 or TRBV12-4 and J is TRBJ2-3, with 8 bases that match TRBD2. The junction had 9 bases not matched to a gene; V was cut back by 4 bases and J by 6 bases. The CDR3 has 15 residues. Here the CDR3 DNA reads TGTGCCAGCAGTTCCCAGCGGGGGAGGTTGGATACGCAGTATTTT. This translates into CASSSQRGRLDTQYF.

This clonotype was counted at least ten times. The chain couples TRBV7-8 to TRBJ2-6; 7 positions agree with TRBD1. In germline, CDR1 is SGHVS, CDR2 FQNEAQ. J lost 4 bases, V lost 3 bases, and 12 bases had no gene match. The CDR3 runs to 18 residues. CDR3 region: CASSFPPGGSIGANVLTF. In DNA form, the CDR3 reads TGTGCCAGCAGCTTTCCGCCAGGGGGTTCGATCGGGGCCAACGTCCTGACTTTC.

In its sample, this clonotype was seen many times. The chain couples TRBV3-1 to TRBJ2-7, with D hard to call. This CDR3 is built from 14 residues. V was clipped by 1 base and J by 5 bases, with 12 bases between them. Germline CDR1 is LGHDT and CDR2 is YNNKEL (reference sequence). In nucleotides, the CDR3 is TGTGCCAGCAGCCAAGCTAGTAATTCCCACGAGCAGTACTTC. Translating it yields CASSQASNSHEQYF.

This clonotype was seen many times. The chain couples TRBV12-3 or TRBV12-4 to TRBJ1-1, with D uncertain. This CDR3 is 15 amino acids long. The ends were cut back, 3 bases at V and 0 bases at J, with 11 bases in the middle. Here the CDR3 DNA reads TGTGCCAGCAGTTTGAGGGTGGGAATGAACACTGAAGCTTTCTTT. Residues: CASSLRVGMNTEAFF.

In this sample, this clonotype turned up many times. CDR3 nucleotides: TGTGCCAGCTCACCGGACAGCTACGAGCAGTACGTC. Protein product: CASSPDSYEQYV. This sequence joins TRBV18 and TRBJ2-7; D perhaps matches TRBD1 (6 bases). CDR3 length: 12 residues. Germline V lookup: CDR1 KGHSH, CDR2 LQKENI. V was shortened by 3 bases and J by 3 bases, with 6 bases between the two germline ends.

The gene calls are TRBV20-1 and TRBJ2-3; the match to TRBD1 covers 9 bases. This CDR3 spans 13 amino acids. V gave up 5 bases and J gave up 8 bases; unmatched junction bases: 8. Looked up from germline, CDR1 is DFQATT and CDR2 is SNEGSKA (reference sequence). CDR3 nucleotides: TGCAGTGCTCCGGACAGGGGAATCCCTACGCAGTATTTT. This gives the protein CSAPDRGIPTQYF.

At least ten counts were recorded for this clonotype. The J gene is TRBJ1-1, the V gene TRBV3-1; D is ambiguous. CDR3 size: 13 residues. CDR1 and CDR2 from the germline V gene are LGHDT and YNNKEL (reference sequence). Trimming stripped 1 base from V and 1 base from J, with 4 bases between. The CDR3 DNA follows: TGTGCCAGCAGCCAAGCCCCGAACACTGAAGCTTTCTTT. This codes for CASSQAPNTEAFF.

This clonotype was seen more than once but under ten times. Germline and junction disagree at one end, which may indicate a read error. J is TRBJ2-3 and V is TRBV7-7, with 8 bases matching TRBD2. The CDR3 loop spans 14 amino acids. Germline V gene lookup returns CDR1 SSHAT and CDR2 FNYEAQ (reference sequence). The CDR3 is CASSPGGPGDTQYF. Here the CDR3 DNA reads TGTGCTAGCAGCCCGGGGGGGCCTGGAGATACGCAGTATTTT.